One TCR beta chain is described in this entry. The sample originates from a study of cytomegalovirus exposure and HLA in healthy donors. The wider study: In a previous analysis, 120 million or so unique TCR beta sequences were found from 150 million to 200 million T cells.

Germline CDR1 is SGDLS and CDR2 is YYNGEE. The V and J ends lost 0 bases and 2 bases respectively, with 21 bases between them. The CDR3 totals 18 residues. A multiplex PCR was run with 60 Vbeta primers and 13 Jbeta primers. Data came from immunoSEQ multiplex PCR; TCRdb stores just in-frame clones and leaves some out. The sample spans approximately 30,000 clones; the ten largest clones claim 3% to 3.5%. The chain recombines TRBV9 with TRBJ2-7, with TRBD2 as a possible D gene (5 bases). The sequenced material came from PBMCs. The clonotype originates from a woman aged 35 to 49 in good health and CMV-seropositive. This CDR3 reads CASSVGPIGRHLTYEQYF. The CDR3 bases are TGTGCCAGCAGCGTAGGCCCCATAGGGAGACACTTAACCTACGAGCAGTACTTC.